This T cell receptor (beta chain) was retrieved from a study of Ad26.COV2.S vaccination and SARS-CoV-2 variants. On the study more broadly: Doses of Ad26.COV2.S were injected into muscle once or twice, 56 days apart.

Only in-frame clones appear in the TCRdb table, and some are missing; sequencing was by immunoSEQ multiplex PCR. This sample carries hundreds of thousands of clones, 70% to 90% of them seen once, and the ten largest clones take over 1.3%. Treatment indicated: 15 to 20 received Ad26.COV2.S at low or high dose, single or two shots; roughly 5 received placebo; per-sample allocation not given. Samples analyzed were those drawn on day 63 after the first vaccine or placebo injection. V was pared by 5 bases and J by 2 bases, with 5 bases of the junction left unmatched. CDR3 size: 15 residues. Germline V gene data show CDR1 as KGHSH and CDR2 as LQKENI.

The material sequenced was peripheral blood, taken in a trial of Ad26.COV2.S vaccine versus placebo. This rearrangement joins TRBV18 to TRBJ2-1; 8 nucleotides line up with TRBD2. The receptor was isolated from a person between 18 and 65 years old who received the Ad26.COV2.S COVID-19 vaccine or a placebo. CDR3 in amino acids: CASSNPGLAYNEQFF. In DNA form, the CDR3 reads TGTGCCAGCTCAAATCCGGGACTAGCCTACAATGAGCAGTTCTTC.